This TCR beta chain was found in a study of somatic mutations in cytotoxic T cells in rheumatoid arthritis. Study information: Several of the V beta antibody-stained T-cell populations were flow-sorted at nearly 100% purity; V beta1+ cells were among them and were sequenced for TCRB.

General observations from the study: The modest underrepresentation of TRBV07 observed in rheumatoid arthritis patients was not subjected to multiple-comparison adjustment. Age was associated with higher CD8+ clonality in rheumatoid arthritis patients, not in healthy controls.

Authors' processing steps: Of patient CD8+ clones exceeding 1%, few matched published virus-specific TCRB sequences. Sequencing used immunoSEQ multiplex PCR; TCRdb keeps in-frame clones, though not all of them. That table is the source of V, J and clone size, and D and trimming were worked out from the DNA. The repertoire includes some 10,000 clones, around 89% of them detected once, and roughly 0.99% sits in the top ten. Comment on this clone: Its antigen is unidentified.

The CDR3 consists of 14 residues. In germline, CDR1 is KGHSH, CDR2 LQKENI. Deletions cut 3 bases from V and 3 bases from J, with 11 bases between. The gene calls are TRBV18 and TRBJ1-1, with a tentative D call TRBD1 (5 bases). This TCR derives from a young woman with rheumatoid arthritis. The specimen sequenced was CD4+ T cells sorted from blood. CDR3 bases: TGTGCCAGCTCACCCCGTTCGGGGGACACTGAAGCTTTCTTT. Protein: CASSPRSGDTEAFF. Filled out from reference TRBV18 and TRBJ1-1, the complete variable domain reads NAGVMQNPRHLVRRRGQEARLRCSPMKGHSHVYWYRQLPEEGLKFMVYLQKENIIDESGMPKERFSAEFPKEGPSILRIQQVVRGDSAAYFCASSPRSGDTEAFFGQGTRLTVV.